This record covers a single T cell receptor beta chain. These data are taken from a study of T cell changes during pregnancy in multiple sclerosis. Sequencing used immunoSEQ multiplex PCR; TCRdb keeps in-frame clones, though not all of them. The data contain under 45,000 clones, around 92% of them singletons. The sample in question was CD4+ T cells from peripheral blood mononuclear cells, obtained in the second trimester of pregnancy. The sequence came from a female donor in good health, enrolled as a control in a pregnancy study.

This CDR3 is CASSIGTGLETQYF. Here the CDR3 DNA reads TGTGCCAGTAGTATAGGGACAGGTCTAGAGACCCAGTACTTC. The chain links TRBV19 to TRBJ2-5; 7 bases are a match to TRBD1. The germline CDR1 and CDR2 sequences are LNHDA and SQIVND (reference sequence). The junction had 3 bases not matched to a gene; V was cut back by 1 base and J by 4 bases. The CDR3 runs 14 residues.